These T cell receptor beta chains were read from a single sample in a study of cytomegalovirus exposure and HLA in healthy donors. The protocol was immunoSEQ multiplex PCR, while the TCRdb copy is restricted to in-frame clones and leaves out a portion. The sample includes some 200,000 clones, approximately 86% seen only once; the top ten take 7.2%. Sequencing used PBMCs. All receptors derive from a man aged 30-40 years in good health and CMV-seropositive. Both conserved end residues are part of each CDR3. The D gene is left open where the match is weak. The size field is filled for only some rows; it gives once, few, many or a size class.

TRBV19	TRBJ1-2	.	.	CASSIGPTFGYTF	TGTGCCAGTAGTATCGGGCCGACGTTTGGCTACACCTTC
TRBV7-9	TRBJ1-2	.	.	CASSQGQKGTF	TGTGCCAGCAGCCAGGGGCAGAAGGGCACCTTC
TRBV28	TRBJ1-2	TRBD1	.	CASRISRDRYGYTF	TGTGCCAGCAGAATCTCCCGGGACAGATATGGCTACACCTTC
TRBV5-1	TRBJ2-5	.	once	CASSLSGRSTQETQYF	TGCGCCAGCAGCTTGTCGGGCAGGAGCACACAAGAGACCCAGTACTTC
TRBV5-1	TRBJ1-1	.	.	CASAYWNMNTEAFF	TGCGCCAGCGCCTATTGGAACATGAACACTGAAGCTTTCTTT
TRBV6-5	TRBJ2-7	TRBD2	.	CASSYTGGGAYEQYF	TGTGCCAGCAGTTACACGGGCGGGGGGGCTTACGAGCAGTACTTC
TRBV7-9	TRBJ2-7	TRBD1	few	CASVGTGVKEQYF	TGTGCCAGCGTCGGGACAGGGGTGAAAGAGCAGTACTTC
TRBV12-5	TRBJ2-7	.	.	CASGLTNKAYEQYF	TGTGCTAGTGGTTTGACCAACAAAGCCTACGAGCAGTACTTC
TRBV27	TRBJ2-2	.	.	CASSGLANTGELFF	TGTGCCAGCAGTGGGTTAGCGAACACCGGGGAGCTGTTTTTT
TRBV7-7	TRBJ2-1	TRBD2	.	CASGNGLEWDNEQFF	TGTGCTAGCGGCAATGGACTAGAATGGGACAATGAGCAGTTCTTC
TRBV15	TRBJ2-7	.	.	CATSRDGQGNEQYF	TGTGCCACCAGCAGAGATGGGCAGGGCAACGAGCAGTACTTC
TRBV14	TRBJ1-2	.	.	CASSQVSGHNYGYTF	TGTGCCAGCAGCCAAGTTTCGGGACACAACTATGGCTACACCTTC
TRBV27	TRBJ2-5	.	.	CASSRPRRGGQETQYF	TGTGCCAGCAGTCGACCCCGGAGAGGAGGACAAGAGACCCAGTACTTC
TRBV5-4	TRBJ1-2	.	once	CASKGTNNYGYTF	TGTGCCAGCAAAGGGACAAATAACTATGGCTACACCTTC
TRBV28	TRBJ1-5	.	.	CASRTTNQPQHF	TGTGCCAGCAGGACAACAAATCAGCCCCAGCATTTT
TRBV18	TRBJ2-5	TRBD2	.	CASSRGDETQYF	TGTGCCAGCTCGCGGGGGGACGAGACCCAGTACTTC
TRBV9	TRBJ1-5	TRBD1	.	CASSPSDRVLSNQPQHF	TGTGCCAGCAGCCCTTCGGACAGGGTACTAAGCAATCAGCCCCAGCATTTT
TRBV6-6	TRBJ2-7	.	few	CASSPTGYEQYF	TGTGCCAGCAGCCCTACAGGTTACGAGCAGTACTTC
TRBV6-5	TRBJ1-2	TRBD1	.	CASSYGTGAPGYTF	TGTGCCAGCAGTTACGGGACAGGGGCCCCGGGCTACACCTTC
TRBV9	TRBJ2-7	TRBD1	.	CASSGTGTGNEQYF	TGTGCCAGCAGCGGAACCGGGACAGGGAACGAGCAGTACTTC
TRBV20-1	TRBJ2-3	.	.	CSANGEDTQYF	TGCAGTGCTAACGGGGAAGATACGCAGTATTTT
TRBV19	TRBJ2-7	TRBD2	.	CASSIDLASGSYEQYF	TGTGCCAGTAGTATAGATCTGGCTAGCGGCTCCTACGAGCAGTACTTC
TRBV28	TRBJ2-5	.	.	CASRLSGARTQETQYF	TGTGCCAGCCGACTTAGCGGAGCCCGTACCCAAGAGACCCAGTACTTC
TRBV29-1	TRBJ2-1	.	once	CSVLLVSSYNEQFF	TGCAGCGTTCTCCTAGTCAGCTCCTACAATGAGCAGTTCTTC
TRBV2	TRBJ1-5	.	.	CASSESRDQPQHF	TGTGCCAGCAGTGAATCCCGCGATCAGCCCCAGCATTTT
TRBV9	TRBJ2-5	TRBD2	.	CASSVDPSGAYQETQYF	TGTGCCAGCAGCGTAGACCCTAGCGGGGCGTACCAAGAGACCCAGTACTTC
TRBV6-1	TRBJ1-5	.	.	CASSLEWGGWQPQHF	TGTGCCAGCAGCTTGGAGTGGGGGGGATGGCAGCCCCAGCATTTT
TRBV27	TRBJ2-7	.	.	CASSLRGLIYEQYF	TGTGCCAGCAGTTTACGGGGTCTGATCTACGAGCAGTACTTC
TRBV4-1	TRBJ2-7	.	.	CASSHSGATYEQYF	TGCGCCAGCAGCCACTCAGGGGCTACCTACGAGCAGTACTTC
TRBV19	TRBJ2-7	TRBD1	once	CASSSTGVGEQYF	TGTGCCAGTAGTTCCACAGGGGTCGGCGAGCAGTACTTC